This T cell receptor (beta chain) appears in the sequencing data of a study of blood T cell repertoires in COVID-19. Study in general: Spain, Italy and the United States supplied samples that represented acute and convalescent COVID-19. T cells, B-cell-depleted T cells, or PBMCs supplied cDNA or gDNA.

The CDR3 runs 13 residues. V lost 3 bases to trimming and J lost 4 bases, with 10 bases between them. Germline V gene data show CDR1 as LNHDA and CDR2 as SQIVND (reference sequence). Produced via immunoSEQ multiplex PCR; TCRdb's table is partial and in-frame only. The sample has around 76,000 clones, about 85% seen once; the top ten hold over 10%. The sequenced material came from peripheral blood. The sequence was collected from a man aged 45-65 years with COVID-19, enrolled during active disease. The chain uses TRBV19 and TRBJ2-7, with D unclear. The CDR3 here is CASSIGLVYEQYF. DNA of the CDR3: TGTGCCAGTAGTATTGGCCTAGTTTACGAGCAGTACTTC.